This TCR beta chain was identified in a study of glioma-infiltrating T cells after dendritic cell vaccination. Findings and limits, study-wide: Higher TCR clonality did not directly relate to longer survival.

This clone was counted a single time. Its antigen remains unknown. Amplification used 60 V beta primers and 13 J beta primers. Only in-frame clones appear in the TCRdb table, and some are missing; sequencing was by immunoSEQ multiplex PCR. Altogether some 38,000 clones are present, approximately 82% being singletons, with the ten largest covering 7.8%. Fresh-frozen tumor tissue and more than two years of survival data were available for all. None of the glioblastoma patients had an isocitrate dehydrogenase mutation. Per the germline V gene, CDR1 is MDHEN and CDR2 is SYDVKM. With V trimmed by 6 bases and J by 4 bases, 16 bases remained unmatched. The CDR3 spans 17 residues.

The sample was blood, taken before dendritic cell vaccination. The V gene is TRBV28, the J gene TRBJ1-2; 8 nucleotides align to TRBD1. The TCR sequence derives from a human donor with glioblastoma. Here the CDR3 reads CASRTTGTGPFGYGYTF. CDR3 DNA: TGTGCCAGCAGAACAACCGGGACAGGACCCTTTGGCTATGGCTACACCTTC.